Below, one T cell receptor (beta chain) is given with its context. No antigen is known for it. The sample originates from a study of identical twins. Findings and limits, study-wide: Conclusions leaned on cross-sectional statistical analysis and did not track the same donors over time. Out-of-frame alpha sequences shared between twins exhibited an excess of low generation probability.

The CDR3 is 15 amino acids. From germline, CDR1 is MNHEY and CDR2 SMNVEV (reference sequence). Trimming left V 8 bases short and J 4 bases short, with 21 bases between. TCRdb re-analysed the 5' RACE reads in MiXCR, keeping a single row per CDR3 protein. The data show roughly 1,500,000 distinct CDR3 sequences, under 35% seen once. The sequencing input was cord blood. This receptor was taken from a newborn girl in good health. The gene calls are TRBV27 and TRBJ2-7; a possible D gene is TRBD1 (6 bases). CDR3 in amino acids: CASAGTPTSGYEQYF. In DNA, the CDR3 is TGTGCCAGCGCCGGGACACCTACCAGTGGGTACGAGCAGTACTTC.